These T cell receptor beta chains were read from a single sample in a study of T cell responses to AZD1222 COVID-19 vaccine. Produced via immunoSEQ multiplex PCR; TCRdb's table is partial and in-frame only. The data show around 130,000 clones, with around 94% seen just once and around 7% held by the top ten. The material sequenced was peripheral blood, taken on day 0 of AZD1222 vaccination. Receptors originate from an adult in good health. Both conserved end residues are part of each CDR3. The D gene is left open where the match is weak. The size of a clone is reported for some rows only, either as once, few or many, or as a class for expanded clones.

NA	once	TRBJ1-5	TRBV21-1	TGTGCCAGCAGCAACCCCCCCAGATGGTGGGGAGGTAAGCCCCAGCATTTT	CASSNPPRWWGGKPQHF
NA	NA	TRBJ1-1	TRBV4-1	TGCGCCAGCAGCCAAGATGTTATTCCATGGGTCACTGAAGCTTTCTTT	CASSQDVIPWVTEAFF
TRBD2	NA	TRBJ2-7	TRBV7-8	TGTGCCAGCAGCTTAGGGAGGTGGAGCGGGAGTTACGAGCAGTACTTC	CASSLGRWSGSYEQYF
NA	few	TRBJ2-1	TRBV28	TGTGCCAGCAGCCTCAGTACCGGGGGCTCCTACAATGAGCAGTTCTTC	CASSLSTGGSYNEQFF
TRBD1	NA	TRBJ1-2	TRBV5-1	TGCGCCAGCAGCTCGGGACAGTACTATGGCTACACCTTC	CASSSGQYYGYTF
NA	NA	TRBJ2-7	TRBV5-8	TGTGCCAGCAGCAGGGGAACCTACGAGCAGTACTTC	CASSRGTYEQYF
NA	NA	TRBJ1-2	TRBV9	TGTGCCAGCAATCCGGGACACGGTGGCTACACCTTC	CASNPGHGGYTF
TRBD2	NA	TRBJ2-5	TRBV28	TGTGCCAGCAGGGGACGGGGACTAGCGGGGACCCAGTACTTC	CASRGRGLAGTQYF
NA	once	TRBJ1-1	TRBV6-2/TRBV6-3	TGTGCCAGCAGTTACGGAGGACAAAAAGCTTTCTTT	CASSYGGQKAFF
NA	NA	TRBJ1-1	TRBV18	TGTGCCAGCTCCGGAGCAAACACTGAAGCTTTCTTT	CASSGANTEAFF